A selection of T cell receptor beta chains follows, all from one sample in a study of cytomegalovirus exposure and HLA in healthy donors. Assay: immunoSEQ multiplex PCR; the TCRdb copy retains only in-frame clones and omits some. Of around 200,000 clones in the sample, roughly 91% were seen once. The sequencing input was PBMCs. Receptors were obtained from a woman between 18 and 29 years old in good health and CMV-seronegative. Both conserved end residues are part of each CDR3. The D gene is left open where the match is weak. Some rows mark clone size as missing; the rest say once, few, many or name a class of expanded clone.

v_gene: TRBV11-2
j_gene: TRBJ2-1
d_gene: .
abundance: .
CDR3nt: TGTGCCAGCAGCTTAGATACGACAAGGACATTTTACAATGAGCAGTTCTTC
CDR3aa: CASSLDTTRTFYNEQFF

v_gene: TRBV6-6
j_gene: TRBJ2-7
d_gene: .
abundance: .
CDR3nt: TGTGCCAGCAGGGAAGACAAAATCTACGAGCAGTACTTC
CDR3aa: CASREDKIYEQYF

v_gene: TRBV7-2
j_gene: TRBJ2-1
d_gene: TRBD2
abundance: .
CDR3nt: TGTGCCAGCAGCTTTCGCACTAGCGGGAGGGATGAGCAGTTCTTC
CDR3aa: CASSFRTSGRDEQFF

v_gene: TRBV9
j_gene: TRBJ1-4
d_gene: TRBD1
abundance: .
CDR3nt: TGTGCCAGCAGCGCAGGGCTAGGGGGCGATTGGGGAAAACTGTTTTTT
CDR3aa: CASSAGLGGDWGKLFF

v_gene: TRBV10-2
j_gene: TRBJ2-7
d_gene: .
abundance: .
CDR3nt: TGCGCCAGCACCGAGGGCTACGAGCAGTACTTC
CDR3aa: CASTEGYEQYF

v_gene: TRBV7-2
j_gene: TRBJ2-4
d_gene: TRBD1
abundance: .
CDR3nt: TGTGCCAGCAGCTTAGCACCGGACAGGGGATGGGAAAACATTCAGTACTTC
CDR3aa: CASSLAPDRGWENIQYF

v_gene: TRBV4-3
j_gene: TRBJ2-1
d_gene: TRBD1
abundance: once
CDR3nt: TGCGCCAGCAGCCCTAAGACAGGGGCTGTTAGCTCCTACAATGAGCAGTTCTTC
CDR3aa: CASSPKTGAVSSYNEQFF

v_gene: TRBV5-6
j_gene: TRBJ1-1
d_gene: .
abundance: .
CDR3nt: TGTGCCAGCAGCACCCGGGATTGGGGTGAAGCTTTCTTT
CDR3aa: CASSTRDWGEAFF

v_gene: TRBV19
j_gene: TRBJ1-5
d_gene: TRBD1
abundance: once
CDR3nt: TGTGCCGTAGGGGGACAGGGTTATCAGCCCCAGCATTTT
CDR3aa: CAVGGQGYQPQHF

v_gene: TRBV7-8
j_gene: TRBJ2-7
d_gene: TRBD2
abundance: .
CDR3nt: TGTGCCAGCAGCCCGGGGGGGAGCTCCTACGAGCAGTACTTC
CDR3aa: CASSPGGSSYEQYF

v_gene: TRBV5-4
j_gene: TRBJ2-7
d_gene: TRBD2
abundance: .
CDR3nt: TGTGCCAGCAACAAAGGGCGGGGGGGAACCTACGAGCAGTACTTC
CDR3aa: CASNKGRGGTYEQYF

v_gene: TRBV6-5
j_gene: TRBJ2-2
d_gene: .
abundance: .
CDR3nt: TGTGCCAGCAGCCCCGGCCAGGCGAACACCGGGGAGCTGTTTTTT
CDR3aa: CASSPGQANTGELFF

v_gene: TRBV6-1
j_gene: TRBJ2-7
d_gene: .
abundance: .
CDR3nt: TGTGCCAGCAAGGAGGGGGCCACAGGGGCCTACGAGCAGTACTTC
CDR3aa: CASKEGATGAYEQYF

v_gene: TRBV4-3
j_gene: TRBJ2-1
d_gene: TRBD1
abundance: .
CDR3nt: TGCGCCAGCAGCCAAGTAACCGCCCATGGGACAGGGAGCTCCTACAATGAGCAGTTCTTC
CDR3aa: CASSQVTAHGTGSSYNEQFF

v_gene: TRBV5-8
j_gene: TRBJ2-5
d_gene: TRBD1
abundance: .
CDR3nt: TGTGCCAGCAGCTTGGGACAGGGACAAGAGACCCAGTACTTC
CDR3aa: CASSLGQGQETQYF

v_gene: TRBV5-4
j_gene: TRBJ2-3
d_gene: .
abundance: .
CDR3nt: TGTGCCAGCAGCTCTAGCGGCACAGATACGCAGTATTTT
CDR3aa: CASSSSGTDTQYF

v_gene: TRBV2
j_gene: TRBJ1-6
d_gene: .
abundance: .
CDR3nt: TGTGCCAGCAGCCCAGGGATAGGCTCACCCCTCCACTTT
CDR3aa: CASSPGIGSPLHF